This entry is about one T cell receptor (beta chain). As yet, its antigen is unknown. This record comes from a study of HIV-infected children after antiretroviral therapy interruption. Study background: Median age was about 10 years (interruption) and 8 years (continuous). Study-wide results and limits: Naive CD4+ CDR3 sharing between time points fell after interruption began.

The treatment denotes: PENTA 11 planned treatment interruption arm or continuous ART arm. RNA-based 3' RACE libraries used unique molecular identifiers. One entry per CDR3 protein results from TCRdb running MiXCR on the 3' RACE reads. The table lists some 38,000 distinct CDR3 sequences, around 7% of them singletons, with about 0.97% in the top ten. Trimming shortened V by 6 bases and J by 6 bases, and 15 bases separated the two germline ends. CDR3 length: 14 amino acids. The clonotype originates from a pool of human donors with HIV. The gene calls are TRBV12-3 or TRBV12-4 and TRBJ1-5, with D possibly TRBD1 on 6 matching bases. Specimen: CD45RA+ CD4+ T cells from PBMCs, pooled from several time points, collected from a donor given antiretroviral therapy, either interrupted or continuous. Subset: naive CD4+ CD45RA+ CD45RO- T cells. CDR3 bases: TGTGCCAGCAGCCCCGGGGCAGGGGCTCAGCCCCAGCATTTT. It is translated as CASSPGAGAQPQHF.